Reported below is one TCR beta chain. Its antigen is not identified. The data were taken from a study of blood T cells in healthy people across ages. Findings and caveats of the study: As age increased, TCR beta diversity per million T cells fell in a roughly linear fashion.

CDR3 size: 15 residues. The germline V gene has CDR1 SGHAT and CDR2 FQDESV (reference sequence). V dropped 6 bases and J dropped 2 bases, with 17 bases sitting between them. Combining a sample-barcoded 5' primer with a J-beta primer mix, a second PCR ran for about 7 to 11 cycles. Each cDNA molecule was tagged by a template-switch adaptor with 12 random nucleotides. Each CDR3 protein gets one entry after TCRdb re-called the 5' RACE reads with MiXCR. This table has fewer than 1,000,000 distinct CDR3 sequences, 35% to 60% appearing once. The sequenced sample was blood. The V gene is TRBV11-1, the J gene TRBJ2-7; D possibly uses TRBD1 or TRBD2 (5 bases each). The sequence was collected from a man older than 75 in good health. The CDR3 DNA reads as TGTGCCAGCAGACGTTCTTCAGGGAGCCCCTACGAGCAGTACTTC. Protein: CASRRSSGSPYEQYF. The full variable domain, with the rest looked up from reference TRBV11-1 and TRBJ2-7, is EAEVAQSPRYKITEKSQAVAFWCDPISGHATLYWYRQILGQGPELLVQFQDESVVDDSQLPKDRFSAERLKGVDSTLKIQPAELGDSAMYLCASRRSSGSPYEQYFGPGTRLTVT.